This TCR beta chain was captured by sequencing in a study of beta chain features in type 1 diabetes. There are a few counts of this clone. Its antigen is not identified. Whole-study findings and limits: The study found moderately but significantly shorter TCRB CDR3s in all four CD4+ subsets of Type 1 diabetes patients.

The entirety of the isolated RNA underwent reverse transcription, so expressed TCRB transcripts were sequenced. Sequencing used immunoSEQ multiplex PCR; TCRdb keeps in-frame clones, though not all of them. The top ten hold around 0.94% of the sample, which has about 160,000 clones, approximately 8% seen once. This CDR3 has 13 residues. The germline V gene has CDR1 MNHEY and CDR2 SVGAGI. V was shortened by 7 bases and J by 0 bases, with 10 bases between the two germline ends. The authors took one heparinised blood draw, averaging around 120 mL, from each donor. The TCR sequence derives from a woman aged 40 to 55 with type 1 diabetes. Sequenced material: central memory CD4+ T cells from blood. The J gene is TRBJ2-7, the V gene TRBV6-5; possibly TRBD1 for D (5 bases). Written as DNA, the CDR3 is TGTGCCAGCATCAGTAGGGGCTCCTACGAGCAGTACTTC. Translated, it gives CASISRGSYEQYF.